A few counts support the clone carrying this T cell receptor (beta chain). Its specificity is not known. The data stem from a study of blood T cells in healthy people across ages. Peripheral blood was drawn, approximately 9.7 milliliters per donor. This CDR3 comprises 16 residues. V was clipped by 1 base and J by 9 bases; unmatched bases: 8. Looked up from germline, CDR1 is LNHNV and CDR2 is YYDKDF (reference sequence). The study's findings and limits: Diversity of TCR beta per million T cells declined in a roughly linear way with age. Compared with aged donors, long-lived donors showed fewer expanded clones, suggesting selection.

A second about 6 to 12 cycle PCR used barcoded and J-beta primers. A 12-random-nucleotide template-switch adaptor tagged each cDNA molecule. TCRdb ran MiXCR on the 5' RACE reads and lists one entry per CDR3 protein. The sample comprises about 1.1 million distinct CDR3 sequences, 30% to 40% of which are singletons, and around 12% rests with the top ten. Source material: blood. V usage is TRBV15 and J usage is TRBJ1-6; 8 nucleotides line up with TRBD1. The sequence was obtained from a man between 18 and 35 years old in good health. The CDR3 region is CATSRVGRGTGSPLHF. CDR3 in DNA: TGTGCCACCAGCAGAGTAGGCAGGGGGACAGGTTCACCCCTCCACTTT. Looking up the rest from reference TRBV15 and TRBJ1-6 gives the full variable domain: DAMVIQNPRYQVTQFGKPVTLSCSQTLNHNVMYWYQQKSSQAPKLLFHYYDKDFNNEADTPDNFQSRRPNTSFCFLDIRSPGLGDTAMYLCATSRVGRGTGSPLHFGNGTRLTVT.